The entry below gives a single T cell receptor beta chain sequence along with its context. Its antigen is currently unknown. This record comes from a study of cytomegalovirus exposure and HLA in healthy donors. Study information: Of the donors genotyped, approximately 400 in all, 75% to 85% fell in the Caucasian-associated ancestry cluster.

Overall study findings and caveats: Apparent HLA restriction characterized most CMV-associated TCR beta chains in a later analysis.

J lost 1 base, V lost 4 bases, and 4 bases had no gene match. The CDR3 totals 14 residues. Germline V gene data show CDR1 as SGDLS and CDR2 as YYNGEE. The PCR made use of 60 Vbeta and 13 Jbeta primers. Produced via immunoSEQ multiplex PCR; TCRdb's table is partial and in-frame only. The profile shows some 190,000 clones, approximately 86% of them singletons. J is TRBJ1-1 and V is TRBV9; 7 positions match TRBD1. The specimen was PBMCs. The receptor's source is a boy aged 2 to 10 in good health and CMV-seronegative. The CDR3 spells CASSSGQPNTEAFF. The CDR3 coding sequence is TGTGCCAGCAGCTCGGGACAGCCGAACACTGAAGCTTTCTTT.